The clone carrying this TCR beta chain showed up just a few times. This sample stems from a study of blood T cell repertoires in COVID-19. TCRdb's table, derived via immunoSEQ multiplex PCR, lists solely in-frame clones and lacks some. The sample holds roughly 66,000 clones, roughly 80% seen once. The sample consisted of peripheral blood. This TCR derives from a man in his sixties with acute or convalescent COVID-19.

The CDR3 nucleotides are TGCGCCAGCAGGAGCAACCCCACAGGGCGGCTTTCAGGCTACACCTTC. Encoded protein: CASRSNPTGRLSGYTF. The V call is TRBV5-1, the J call TRBJ1-2; possible D gene TRBD1, 6 bases. The CDR3 loop spans 16 amino acids. Germline V gives CDR1 SGHRS, CDR2 YFSETQ. V lost 5 bases and J 8 bases, leaving 25 bases between the germline ends.